The 22 T cell receptor beta chains listed next were all sequenced from one sample in a study of cytomegalovirus exposure and HLA in healthy donors. 60 Vbeta and 13 Jbeta primers were used in PCR. Libraries were prepared by immunoSEQ multiplex PCR; TCRdb keeps only in-frame clonotypes and omits some of them. The data show some 130,000 clones, 83% seen once. Material: PBMCs. The receptor set was obtained from a man aged 35-49 years in good health and CMV-seronegative.

The chain employs TRBV6-1 and TRBJ2-5, with D tentatively TRBD2 (6 bases). Germline V lookup: CDR1 MNHNS, CDR2 SASEGT. This CDR3 contains 12 residues. The ends were cut back, 7 bases at V and 5 bases at J, with 11 bases in the middle. This CDR3 is CASTRSGETQYF. In DNA form, the CDR3 reads TGTGCCAGCACCCGAAGCGGGGAGACCCAGTACTTC.

This sequence joins TRBV9 and TRBJ2-3; 7 positions agree with TRBD2. The CDR3 has 14 amino acids. CDR1 and CDR2 from the germline V gene are SGDLS and YYNGEE. V lost 3 bases and J lost 7; bases outside the gene matches: 8. Here the CDR3 reads CASSASGARYTQYF. CDR3 nucleotides: TGTGCCAGCAGCGCCAGCGGGGCTAGATATACGCAGTATTTT.

The genes are TRBV5-1 and TRBJ2-7; D not certain. Between the trimmed V and J ends, which lost 7 bases and 5 bases, there was a span of 7 bases. Germline assignment: CDR1 SGHRS and CDR2 YFSETQ. This CDR3 contains 10 residues. The CDR3 nucleotides read TGCGCCAGCGTTCCTCACGAGCAGTACTTC. It encodes CASVPHEQYF.

The V gene is TRBV6-1, the J gene TRBJ2-1, with TRBD2 matching over 9 bases. Germline V gene data show CDR1 as MNHNS and CDR2 as SASEGT. This CDR3 is built from 17 residues. V lost 0 bases, J lost 8 bases, and 11 bases stayed unmatched. The CDR3 loop is CASSEALGGGAGYEQFF. DNA of the CDR3: TGTGCCAGCAGTGAAGCGCTAGGCGGGGGGGCCGGGTATGAGCAGTTCTTC.

The chain is built from TRBV9 and TRBJ2-7, with a tentative D call TRBD2 (6 bases). CDR1 SGDLS and CDR2 YYNGEE come from the germline V gene. Trimming left V 3 bases short and J 0 bases short, with 10 bases between. This CDR3 has 14 amino acids. In nucleotides, the CDR3 is TGTGCCAGCAGCGACGGGGGTCTCTCCTACGAGCAGTACTTC. Amino acid sequence: CASSDGGLSYEQYF.

The chain has TRBV5-1 and TRBJ1-1, with D possibly matching TRBD1 (5 bases). The germline V gene has CDR1 SGHRS and CDR2 YFSETQ. Trimming left V 3 bases short and J 1 base short, with 13 bases between. This CDR3 region has 15 residues. As DNA, the CDR3 is TGCGCCAGCAGCTCCCTACCCGGACAGAACACTGAAGCTTTCTTT. This gives the protein CASSSLPGQNTEAFF.

This chain uses TRBV10-3 with TRBJ2-5, with 9 bases fitting TRBD1. CDR1 ENHRY and CDR2 SYGVKD come from the germline V gene. Unmatched junction bases numbered 10, after V lost 4 bases and J lost 4 bases. This CDR3 region has 16 residues. The CDR3 loop reads CAISAPGQGPIETQYF. The DNA of the CDR3 is TGTGCCATCAGTGCACCGGGACAGGGCCCTATAGAGACCCAGTACTTC.

The chain employs TRBV6-4 and TRBJ1-5; 8 nucleotides agree with TRBD1. V shed 0 bases, J shed 2 bases, and the junction held 6 bases outside the gene matches. The germline V gene encodes CDR1 MRHNA and CDR2 SNTAGT. The CDR3 runs to 17 residues. The CDR3 spells CASSDSLDRGGNQPQHF. The CDR3 bases are TGTGCCAGCAGTGACTCCCTAGACAGGGGCGGCAATCAGCCCCAGCATTTT.

The gene calls are TRBV7-2 and TRBJ2-1, with 7 bases fitting TRBD1. Germline lookup yields CDR1 SGHTA and CDR2 FQGNSA. CDR3 length: 16 amino acids. V lost 3 bases and J lost 4; bases outside the gene matches: 9. The CDR3 nucleotides are TGTGCCAGCAGCTTTCCGGGACAGAGAGGTTACAATGAGCAGTTCTTC. Its translation is CASSFPGQRGYNEQFF.

The rearrangement joins TRBV9 to TRBJ1-4; no reliable D call. The CDR3 sequence is 13 residues long. V lost 7 bases to trimming and J lost 6 bases, with 13 bases between them. Germline V gene sequence: CDR1 SGDLS, CDR2 YYNGEE. This CDR3 reads CASAADGDEKLFF. The CDR3 nucleotides are TGTGCCAGCGCTGCGGACGGGGATGAAAAACTGTTTTTT.

This chain links TRBV7-3 with TRBJ2-5; 7 nucleotides line up with TRBD2. Germline CDR1 reads SGHTA; CDR2 reads FQGTGA. The ends lost 5 bases at V and 5 bases at J; junction bases unmatched: 14. The CDR3 is made up of 16 amino acids. CDR3 loop: CASSPGRLREIETQYF. The CDR3 region has the DNA TGTGCCAGCAGCCCGGGAAGGCTGCGGGAGATTGAGACCCAGTACTTC. Using reference TRBV7-3 and TRBJ2-5 for the parts outside the CDR3, the full variable domain is GAGVSQTPSNKVTEKGKYVELRCDPISGHTALYWYRQSLGQGPEFLIYFQGTGAADDSGLPNDRFFAVRPEGSVSTLKIQRTERGDSAVYLCASSPGRLREIETQYFGPGTRLLVL.

The V gene is TRBV7-9, the J gene TRBJ2-2; D is uncertain. The CDR3 is 12 residues long. Trimming left V 1 base short and J 6 bases short, with 3 bases between. Germline V gives CDR1 SEHNR, CDR2 FQNEAQ (reference sequence). CDR3 DNA: TGTGCCAGCAGCTTAGGAGCCGGGGAGCTGTTTTTT. It codes for CASSLGAGELFF.

CDR3 DNA: TGTGCCAGCAGCTTAGAGGGTAGCGGGTTTAGCTCCTACAATGAGCAGTTCTTC. It specifies CASSLEGSGFSSYNEQFF. The chain links TRBV7-9 to TRBJ2-1, with 7 bases lining up with TRBD2. CDR3 size: 18 residues. V shed 1 base and J 0 bases; nucleotides not matched to a gene: 9. The germline gives CDR1 SEHNR, CDR2 FQNEAQ (reference sequence).

This clone was recorded a few times. The rearrangement links TRBV18 to TRBJ2-7; TRBD2 matches at 9 bases. There are 15 residues in the CDR3. CDR1 and CDR2 (germline): KGHSH, LQKENI. The V gene end was trimmed by 3 bases and the J gene end by 4 bases; junction bases not matched to a gene: 7. The CDR3 here is CASSPWDSGSYEQYF. DNA for the CDR3: TGTGCCAGCTCACCCTGGGATAGCGGGAGTTACGAGCAGTACTTC.

This clone was seen just once. The CDR3 reads CASSSRGGAQPQHF. In DNA form, the CDR3 reads TGTGCCAGCAGCTCCCGGGGGGGGGCTCAGCCCCAGCATTTT. The rearrangement uses TRBV9 and TRBJ1-5; possible D gene TRBD1, 6 bases. CDR1 and CDR2 from the germline V gene are SGDLS and YYNGEE. V lost 4 bases to trimming and J lost 6 bases, with 14 bases between them. CDR3 size: 14 residues.

This sequence joins TRBV9 and TRBJ1-1; 7 bases match TRBD1. J lost 4 bases, V lost 7 bases, and 13 bases had no gene match. The CDR3 contains 15 residues. The germline V gene encodes CDR1 SGDLS and CDR2 YYNGEE. CDR3 region: CASGERQGGFTEAFF. DNA of the CDR3: TGTGCCAGCGGCGAAAGACAGGGAGGTTTCACTGAAGCTTTCTTT. Variable domain in full (rest from reference TRBV9 and TRBJ1-1): DSGVTQTPKHLITATGQRVTLRCSPRSGDLSVYWYQQSLDQGLQFLIQYYNGEERAKGNILERFSAQQFPDLHSELNLSSLELGDSALYFCASGERQGGFTEAFFGQGTRLTVV.

The rearrangement uses TRBV5-1 and TRBJ2-1, with 8 bases identical to TRBD1. J lost 3 bases, V lost 4 bases, and 9 bases had no gene match. There are 16 residues in the CDR3. From germline, CDR1 is SGHRS and CDR2 YFSETQ. CDR3 protein: CASSTDRTGHYNEQFF. The DNA of the CDR3 is TGCGCCAGCAGCACGGATAGGACAGGGCACTACAATGAGCAGTTCTTC. Full variable domain (missing parts from reference TRBV5-1 and TRBJ2-1): KAGVTQTPRYLIKTRGQQVTLSCSPISGHRSVSWYQQTPGQGLQFLFEYFSETQRNKGNFPGRFSGRQFSNSRSEMNVSTLELGDSALYLCASSTDRTGHYNEQFFGPGTRLTVL.

The rearrangement links TRBV11-2 to TRBJ2-1, with TRBD2 as a possible D gene (6 bases). The CDR3 loop spans 14 amino acids. CDR1 and CDR2 from the germline V gene are SGHAT and FQNNGV. V was shortened by 5 bases and J by 4 bases, with 12 bases between the two germline ends. CDR3 region: CASSPIGGYNEQFF. CDR3 nucleotides: TGTGCCAGCAGCCCAATCGGGGGATACAATGAGCAGTTCTTC.

The genes are TRBV19 and TRBJ1-2; no reliable D call. V dropped 5 bases and J dropped 3 bases, with 13 bases sitting between them. The germline CDR1 and CDR2 sequences are LNHDA and SQIVND (reference sequence). The CDR3 is 14 amino acids. CDR3 region: CASSPLREHYGYTF. CDR3 nucleotides: TGTGCCAGTAGTCCCCTAAGGGAGCACTATGGCTACACCTTC. The full variable domain, in which reference TRBV19 and TRBJ1-2 provide the parts outside the CDR3, is DGGITQSPKYLFRKEGQNVTLSCEQNLNHDAMYWYRQDPGQGLRLIYYSQIVNDFQKGDIAEGYSVSREKKESFPLTVTSAQKNPTAFYLCASSPLREHYGYTFGSGTRLTVV.

The V and J genes are TRBV7-9 and TRBJ2-1; TRBD2 matches 10 bases. This CDR3 is built from 13 residues. Germline CDR1 reads SEHNR; CDR2 reads FQNEAQ (reference sequence). V lost 5 bases, J lost 10 bases, and 5 bases stayed unmatched. CDR3 loop: CASSPIAGGEQFF. As DNA, the CDR3 is TGTGCCAGCAGCCCGATAGCGGGAGGCGAGCAGTTCTTC.

The rearrangement uses TRBV14 and TRBJ2-2; 8 bases line up with TRBD1. Looked up from germline, CDR1 is SGHDN and CDR2 is FVKESK. V shed 0 bases, J shed 5 bases, and the junction held 8 bases outside the gene matches. CDR3 length equals 17 residues. The chain's CDR3 is CASSQDEWTGTTGELFF. CDR3 in DNA: TGTGCCAGCAGCCAAGATGAGTGGACAGGGACTACCGGGGAGCTGTTTTTT.

Of note for this clone: A read error may account for a junction end that differs from germline. This rearrangement joins TRBV28 to TRBJ1-5; unclear D gene. From germline, CDR1 is MDHEN and CDR2 SYDVKM. The CDR3 extends over 15 amino acids. This chain's CDR3 is CVSSLGAYSNQPQHF. The CDR3 coding sequence is TGTGTCAGCAGTTTGGGAGCCTATAGCAATCAGCCCCAGCATTTT.